The rows below give T cell receptor beta chains drawn from one sample of a study of TIL therapy for anti-PD-1-resistant metastatic lung cancer. Some clones are missing from TCRdb's copy, which holds only in-frame ones; the method was immunoSEQ multiplex PCR. The repertoire has over 15,000 clones, under 80% of them found once; the top ten carry 36%. This specimen was blood, taken at baseline. All receptors derive from a person between 25 and 79 years old with non-small cell lung cancer. Each CDR3 is given with its conserved first and last residue. D genes are given only for firm matches. Part of the rows lack a size; the others show once, few, many or a class for expanded clones.

V gene: TRBV19
clone size: few
CDR3 length: 15
J gene: TRBJ2-5
D gene: NA
CDR3 DNA: TGTGCCAGTAGTCCCCGGGGGAGCCTCCAAGAGACCCAGTACTTC
CDR3 protein: CASSPRGSLQETQYF

V gene: TRBV6-4
clone size: NA
CDR3 length: 18
J gene: TRBJ2-5
D gene: NA
CDR3 DNA: TGTGCCAGCAGTGACACCTATGTTAGCGGAAAGTCCCAAGAGACCCAGTACTTC
CDR3 protein: CASSDTYVSGKSQETQYF

V gene: TRBV5-4
clone size: few
CDR3 length: 14
J gene: TRBJ1-3
D gene: NA
CDR3 DNA: TGTGCCAGCAGCTTGCGGGAAGCTGGAAACACCATATATTTT
CDR3 protein: CASSLREAGNTIYF

V gene: TRBV4-1
clone size: NA
CDR3 length: 11
J gene: TRBJ1-4
D gene: NA
CDR3 DNA: TGCGCCAGCAGCCAAAATGAAAAACTGTTTTTT
CDR3 protein: CASSQNEKLFF

V gene: TRBV10-3
clone size: NA
CDR3 length: 12
J gene: TRBJ2-5
D gene: NA
CDR3 DNA: TGTGCCTCCCGGGGTCCACAAGAGACCCAGTACTTC
CDR3 protein: CASRGPQETQYF

V gene: TRBV9
clone size: once
CDR3 length: 16
J gene: TRBJ2-1
D gene: NA
CDR3 DNA: TGTGCCAGCAGCGGCCGTAGCGGGACAGTCTACAATGAGCAGTTCTTC
CDR3 protein: CASSGRSGTVYNEQFF

V gene: TRBV21-1
clone size: few
CDR3 length: 14
J gene: TRBJ2-7
D gene: NA
CDR3 DNA: TGTGCCAGCAGCATGGCCCGGGAGACCTACGAGCAGTACTTC
CDR3 protein: CASSMARETYEQYF

V gene: TRBV7-9
clone size: NA
CDR3 length: 17
J gene: TRBJ2-3
D gene: TRBD2
CDR3 DNA: TGTGCCAGCAGCGGGGCGAGACTAGCGGGGGGCACAGATACGCAGTATTTT
CDR3 protein: CASSGARLAGGTDTQYF

V gene: TRBV19
clone size: few
CDR3 length: 14
J gene: TRBJ2-7
D gene: TRBD1
CDR3 DNA: TGTGCCAGTACCCTCCGGGACAGACCCTACGAGCAGTACTTC
CDR3 protein: CASTLRDRPYEQYF

V gene: TRBV2
clone size: NA
CDR3 length: 14
J gene: TRBJ1-6
D gene: NA
CDR3 DNA: TGTGCCAGCAGCTTACAGGGAGGGGATTCACCCCTCCACTTT
CDR3 protein: CASSLQGGDSPLHF

V gene: TRBV4-3
clone size: NA
CDR3 length: 17
J gene: TRBJ2-7
D gene: TRBD2
CDR3 DNA: TGCGCCAGCAGCCAAGATCTGAGGGCGCGGGGGGGCTACGAGCAGTACTTC
CDR3 protein: CASSQDLRARGGYEQYF

V gene: TRBV11-3
clone size: NA
CDR3 length: 11
J gene: TRBJ1-5
D gene: NA
CDR3 DNA: TGTGCCAGCAGCTTAGGCCAGCCCCAGCATTTT
CDR3 protein: CASSLGQPQHF

V gene: TRBV7-9
clone size: few
CDR3 length: 17
J gene: TRBJ2-3
D gene: NA
CDR3 DNA: TGTGCCAGCAGCTTTGCAGACGGCTACCTGGCAGCAGATACGCAGTATTTT
CDR3 protein: CASSFADGYLAADTQYF

V gene: TRBV11-2
clone size: few
CDR3 length: 14
J gene: TRBJ1-6
D gene: TRBD1
CDR3 DNA: TGTGCCAGCAGTTGGACAGGTCTTAATTCACCCCTCCACTTT
CDR3 protein: CASSWTGLNSPLHF

V gene: TRBV5-1
clone size: few
CDR3 length: 13
J gene: TRBJ2-7
D gene: NA
CDR3 DNA: TGCGCCAGTTCGACAGGCTACTCCTACGAGCAGTACTTC
CDR3 protein: CASSTGYSYEQYF

V gene: TRBV19
clone size: NA
CDR3 length: 16
J gene: TRBJ1-1
D gene: TRBD1
CDR3 DNA: TGTGCCAGTAGTGCTATCAGGGGGCAGGGGTACACTGAAGCTTTCTTT
CDR3 protein: CASSAIRGQGYTEAFF

V gene: TRBV11-3
clone size: NA
CDR3 length: 17
J gene: TRBJ1-6
D gene: TRBD1
CDR3 DNA: TGTGCCAGCAGCTTAGATTCCGGGACAGGCGGCTTTGGAACCCTCCACTTT
CDR3 protein: CASSLDSGTGGFGTLHF

V gene: TRBV30
clone size: NA
CDR3 length: 11
J gene: TRBJ2-7
D gene: NA
CDR3 DNA: TGTGCCTGGAGTGTCTCAGGCGAGCAGTACTTC
CDR3 protein: CAWSVSGEQYF

V gene: TRBV11-3
clone size: NA
CDR3 length: 13
J gene: TRBJ2-1
D gene: NA
CDR3 DNA: TGTGCCAGCAGCCGACCCGGGGGAAATGAGCAGTTCTTC
CDR3 protein: CASSRPGGNEQFF

V gene: TRBV7-3
clone size: NA
CDR3 length: 14
J gene: TRBJ2-3
D gene: NA
CDR3 DNA: TGTGCCAGCAGCCTCCCTGGGGGCACAGATACGCAGTATTTT
CDR3 protein: CASSLPGGTDTQYF

V gene: TRBV2
clone size: NA
CDR3 length: 14
J gene: TRBJ1-5
D gene: NA
CDR3 DNA: TGTGCCAGCCGTGCAGATTATAGCAATCAGCCCCAGCATTTT
CDR3 protein: CASRADYSNQPQHF

V gene: TRBV19
clone size: NA
CDR3 length: 14
J gene: TRBJ2-5
D gene: NA
CDR3 DNA: TGTGCCAGTAGTATCCAGGGTTGGCAAGAGACCCAGTACTTC
CDR3 protein: CASSIQGWQETQYF

V gene: TRBV19
clone size: NA
CDR3 length: 14
J gene: TRBJ1-2
D gene: NA
CDR3 DNA: TGTGCCATTAAGACCGCCGGGACGGTCTATGGCTACACCTTC
CDR3 protein: CAIKTAGTVYGYTF

V gene: TRBV7-9
clone size: NA
CDR3 length: 15
J gene: TRBJ2-5
D gene: TRBD1
CDR3 DNA: TGTGCCAGCAGCTTCCCGGGACAGGGAGGGGAGACCCAGTACTTC
CDR3 protein: CASSFPGQGGETQYF

V gene: TRBV20-1
clone size: NA
CDR3 length: 11
J gene: TRBJ2-3
D gene: NA
CDR3 DNA: TGCAGTGGGGCCCGCGTCGATACGCAGTATTTT
CDR3 protein: CSGARVDTQYF

V gene: TRBV10-1
clone size: NA
CDR3 length: 15
J gene: TRBJ1-5
D gene: NA
CDR3 DNA: TGCGCCAGTTTCGGACGTTCGGTCGTCAATCAGCCCCAGCATTTT
CDR3 protein: CASFGRSVVNQPQHF

V gene: TRBV30
clone size: NA
CDR3 length: 15
J gene: TRBJ1-2
D gene: TRBD1
CDR3 DNA: TGTGCCTGGAGTGTCCCGACAGGGTTTAACTATGGCTACACCTTC
CDR3 protein: CAWSVPTGFNYGYTF

V gene: TRBV5-1
clone size: NA
CDR3 length: 16
J gene: TRBJ2-7
D gene: NA
CDR3 DNA: TGCGCCAGCAGATACCAATTCACAGGGCTCTACGACGAGCAGTACTTC
CDR3 protein: CASRYQFTGLYDEQYF

V gene: TRBV14
clone size: NA
CDR3 length: 15
J gene: TRBJ2-5
D gene: NA
CDR3 DNA: TGTGCCAGCAGCCAAGATCTGCGGACTCAAGAGACCCAGTACTTC
CDR3 protein: CASSQDLRTQETQYF

V gene: TRBV10-3
clone size: NA
CDR3 length: 14
J gene: TRBJ2-3
D gene: NA
CDR3 DNA: TGTGCCATCAGGGATGGCGGGGGCACAGATACGCAGTATTTT
CDR3 protein: CAIRDGGGTDTQYF

V gene: TRBV2
clone size: NA
CDR3 length: 15
J gene: TRBJ1-6
D gene: NA
CDR3 DNA: TGTGCCAGCAGTGAAGAAGCGGGGTATAATTCACCCCTCCACTTT
CDR3 protein: CASSEEAGYNSPLHF

V gene: TRBV9
clone size: NA
CDR3 length: 15
J gene: TRBJ2-1
D gene: NA
CDR3 DNA: TGTGCCAGCAGCGTTGGAGGTGGCCTGAACAATGAGCAGTTCTTC
CDR3 protein: CASSVGGGLNNEQFF

V gene: TRBV6-1
clone size: NA
CDR3 length: 13
J gene: TRBJ1-6
D gene: NA
CDR3 DNA: TGTGCCAGCAGCAGCGTTTATAATTCACCCCTCCACTTT
CDR3 protein: CASSSVYNSPLHF

V gene: TRBV7-9
clone size: NA
CDR3 length: 14
J gene: TRBJ2-1
D gene: NA
CDR3 DNA: TGTGCCAGCAGCTTAGGGGGGGCCACCAATGAGCAGTTCTTC
CDR3 protein: CASSLGGATNEQFF

V gene: TRBV5-4
clone size: NA
CDR3 length: 13
J gene: TRBJ1-1
D gene: NA
CDR3 DNA: TGTGCCAGCAGCTTCGATCGGTCCACTGAAGCTTTCTTT
CDR3 protein: CASSFDRSTEAFF

V gene: TRBV9
clone size: NA
CDR3 length: 17
J gene: TRBJ2-1
D gene: TRBD2
CDR3 DNA: TGTGCCAGCAGCGTAGTTAGCGGGGGGGCCTCCTACAATGAGCAGTTCTTC
CDR3 protein: CASSVVSGGASYNEQFF

V gene: TRBV4-1
clone size: NA
CDR3 length: 19
J gene: TRBJ2-2
D gene: TRBD2
CDR3 DNA: TGCGCCAGCAGCCAAGTCTTCCTTGGACTAGCGGGAGGCACCGGGGAGCTGTTTTTT
CDR3 protein: CASSQVFLGLAGGTGELFF

V gene: TRBV5-6
clone size: NA
CDR3 length: 15
J gene: TRBJ2-5
D gene: TRBD1
CDR3 DNA: TGTGCCAGCAGCTTGGCTCAGGGGGCCCAAGAGACCCAGTACTTC
CDR3 protein: CASSLAQGAQETQYF

V gene: TRBV21-1
clone size: NA
CDR3 length: 18
J gene: TRBJ2-7
D gene: NA
CDR3 DNA: TGTGCCAGCAGCAAAGCGCTTATGGGGGGCCCTACCTCCTACGAGCAGTACTTC
CDR3 protein: CASSKALMGGPTSYEQYF

V gene: TRBV10-1
clone size: NA
CDR3 length: 13
J gene: TRBJ2-5
D gene: NA
CDR3 DNA: TGCGCCAGCAGTGAGTGGACGGAAGAGACCCAGTACTTC
CDR3 protein: CASSEWTEETQYF

V gene: TRBV4-2
clone size: NA
CDR3 length: 17
J gene: TRBJ2-2
D gene: TRBD2
CDR3 DNA: TGTGCCAGCAGTACCGGGACTAGCGGGGTTAACACCGGGGAGCTGTTTTTT
CDR3 protein: CASSTGTSGVNTGELFF

V gene: TRBV5-1
clone size: NA
CDR3 length: 16
J gene: TRBJ2-2
D gene: NA
CDR3 DNA: TGCGCCAGCAGCTTGGTTCGGCCAGACGTGGGAGGGGAGCTGTTTTTT
CDR3 protein: CASSLVRPDVGGELFF

V gene: TRBV7-6
clone size: NA
CDR3 length: 17
J gene: TRBJ2-3
D gene: NA
CDR3 DNA: TGTGCCAGCAGCTTAGCGGGCAGTCCTTTTTTGTCAGATACGCAGTATTTT
CDR3 protein: CASSLAGSPFLSDTQYF

V gene: TRBV6-5
clone size: NA
CDR3 length: 14
J gene: TRBJ1-5
D gene: NA
CDR3 DNA: TGTGCCAGCAGTTACGGGGTGAGCAATCAGCCCCAGCATTTT
CDR3 protein: CASSYGVSNQPQHF

V gene: TRBV5-1
clone size: NA
CDR3 length: 14
J gene: TRBJ2-5
D gene: NA
CDR3 DNA: TGCGCCAGCAGCGCCAGGACAGCCGAGGAGACCCAGTACTTC
CDR3 protein: CASSARTAEETQYF

V gene: TRBV15
clone size: NA
CDR3 length: 16
J gene: TRBJ1-3
D gene: NA
CDR3 DNA: TGTGCCACCAGCAGAGATCTCCCCACAACTGGAAACACCATATATTTT
CDR3 protein: CATSRDLPTTGNTIYF

V gene: TRBV15
clone size: few
CDR3 length: 14
J gene: TRBJ1-2
D gene: NA
CDR3 DNA: TGTGCCACCAGCAGCCCAGGACAGCCCTATGGCTACACCTTC
CDR3 protein: CATSSPGQPYGYTF

V gene: TRBV6-4
clone size: medium-sized
CDR3 length: 15
J gene: TRBJ2-3
D gene: TRBD2
CDR3 DNA: TGTGCCAGCAGTGACAGCGGGGGGGCCACAGATACGCAGTATTTT
CDR3 protein: CASSDSGGATDTQYF

V gene: TRBV7-2
clone size: NA
CDR3 length: 15
J gene: TRBJ2-1
D gene: TRBD1
CDR3 DNA: TGTGCCAGCAGCTCAACAGGGGGCTCCTACAATGAGCAGTTCTTC
CDR3 protein: CASSSTGGSYNEQFF

V gene: TRBV7-8
clone size: NA
CDR3 length: 15
J gene: TRBJ2-1
D gene: NA
CDR3 DNA: TGTGCCAGCAGCCGTTTGACGGCTACCTACAATGAGCAGTTCTTC
CDR3 protein: CASSRLTATYNEQFF

V gene: TRBV6-1
clone size: once
CDR3 length: 15
J gene: TRBJ2-3
D gene: TRBD2
CDR3 DNA: TGTGCCAGCGGAGTGTCCAGCGGGGGGCTAGAAACGCAGTATTTT
CDR3 protein: CASGVSSGGLETQYF